A single T cell receptor beta chain is shown here with its context. No antigen is known for it. The data are from a study of cytomegalovirus exposure and HLA in healthy donors. Study results and limitations: Clonal expansion, a later analysis showed, was greater in HLA-associated TCR beta chains than in equally common others. Most CMV-associated TCR beta chains appeared HLA-restricted in a later analysis. Some highly shared sequence variants likely arose as a pipeline artifact.

This CDR3 comprises 10 residues. Germline CDR1 and CDR2: DFQATT and SNEGSKA (reference sequence). V was shortened by 3 bases and J by 5 bases, with 4 bases between the two germline ends. Primers included in the PCR were 60 Vbeta and 13 Jbeta primers. Only in-frame clones appear in the TCRdb table, and some are missing; sequencing was by immunoSEQ multiplex PCR. The data contain approximately 150,000 clones, about 85% of them singletons. This TCR was sampled from a man younger than 45 in good health and CMV-seropositive. The gene calls are TRBV20-1 and TRBJ1-1, with D uncertain. The specimen sequenced was PBMCs. CDR3 amino acids: CSARTTEAFF. The CDR3 DNA is TGCAGTGCTAGGACTACTGAAGCTTTCTTT.